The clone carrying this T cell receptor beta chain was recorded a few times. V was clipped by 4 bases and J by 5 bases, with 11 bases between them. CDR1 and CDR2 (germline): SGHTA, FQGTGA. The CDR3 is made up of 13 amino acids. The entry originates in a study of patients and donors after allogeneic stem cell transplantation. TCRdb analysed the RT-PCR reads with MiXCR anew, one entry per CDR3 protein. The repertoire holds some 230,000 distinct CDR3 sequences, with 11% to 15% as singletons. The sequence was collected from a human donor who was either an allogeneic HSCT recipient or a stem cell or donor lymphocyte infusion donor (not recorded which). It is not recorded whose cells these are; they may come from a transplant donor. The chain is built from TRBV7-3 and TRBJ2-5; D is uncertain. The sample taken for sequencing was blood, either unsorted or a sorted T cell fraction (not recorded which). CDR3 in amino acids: CASSSSSLETQYF. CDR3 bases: TGTGCCAGCAGCTCGTCCAGCTTGGAGACCCAGTACTTC.